Shown below are 10 T cell receptor beta chains from a single sample sequenced in a study of Graves' ophthalmopathy and Graves' hyperthyroidism. CDR3 regions of TCR beta were amplified from RNA transcripts. Investigators did first-round RT-PCR with HTBI primers, then second-round multiplex PCR. In TCRdb, the multiplex PCR reads were re-called with MiXCR into one record per CDR3 protein. The profile shows more than 150,000 distinct CDR3 sequences, 30% to 45% of them singletons. Sequenced: peripheral blood. These receptor sequences come from a woman in her 40s with Graves' ophthalmopathy.

The chain combines TRBV11-3 with TRBJ2-7; D possibly corresponds to TRBD1 (6 bases). V was shortened by 2 bases and J by 2 bases, with 13 bases between the two germline ends. In germline, CDR1 is SGHNT, CDR2 YENEEA. This CDR3 has 15 amino acids. The CDR3 sequence: CASSLLGTKTYEQYF. The CDR3 coding sequence is TGTGCCAGCAGCTTACTCGGGACAAAGACCTACGAGCAGTACTTC.

V and J are TRBV7-2 and TRBJ1-6; a possible D gene is TRBD1 (6 bases). Between the trimmed V and J ends, which lost 4 bases and 14 bases, there was a span of 15 bases. Germline lookup yields CDR1 SGHTA and CDR2 FQGNSA. The CDR3 has 13 amino acids. This CDR3 reads CASSSGQLSTLHF. The CDR3 DNA follows: TGTGCCAGCAGCTCCGGACAGCTTAGCACCCTCCACTTT.

The V gene is TRBV6-2 or TRBV6-3, the J gene TRBJ2-7; TRBD1 matches 7 bases. The CDR3 has 14 amino acids. The V and J ends lost 8 bases and 0 bases, in that order; junction bases with no gene match: 7. The germline V gene encodes CDR1 MNHEY and CDR2 SVGEGT. The CDR3 DNA sequence: TGTGCCAGCGAACGGGACAGCATCTCCTACGAGCAGTACTTC. It codes for CASERDSISYEQYF.

This clonotype showed up many times. In DNA, the CDR3 is TGTGCCAGCAGCCCGGGACAGGGGGGGACTGAAGCTTTCTTT. Translated: CASSPGQGGTEAFF. The chain recombines TRBV4-2 with TRBJ1-1; TRBD1 matches at 11 bases. Per the germline V gene, CDR1 is LGHNA and CDR2 is YNFKEQ. The CDR3 totals 14 residues. V shed 4 bases and J 5 bases; nucleotides not matched to a gene: 3.

The rearrangement uses TRBV28 and TRBJ2-5; TRBD2 matches at 7 bases. V lost 8 bases to trimming and J lost 4 bases; unmatched junction nucleotides: 13. CDR3 size: 15 residues. CDR1 MDHEN and CDR2 SYDVKM come from the germline V gene. CDR3 in DNA: TGTGCCAGCGAGCGACCAGCGGGACTCTCAGAGACCCAGTACTTC. Translating it yields CASERPAGLSETQYF.

The V gene is TRBV19, the J gene TRBJ2-5; tentatively, D is TRBD1 (5 bases). Germline-derived CDR1 and CDR2 are LNHDA and SQIVND (reference sequence). There are 13 residues in the CDR3. V gave up 6 bases and J gave up 3 bases, with 11 bases separating them. The CDR3 loop is CASREDNEETQYF. DNA for the CDR3: TGTGCCAGTAGAGAGGACAACGAAGAGACCCAGTACTTC. Full variable domain (rest looked up from reference TRBV19 and TRBJ2-5): DGGITQSPKYLFRKEGQNVTLSCEQNLNHDAMYWYRQDPGQGLRLIYYSQIVNDFQKGDIAEGYSVSREKKESFPLTVTSAQKNPTAFYLCASREDNEETQYFGPGTRLLVL.

This clonotype showed up many times. The chain employs TRBV6-5 and TRBJ2-7, with 7 positions matching TRBD2. The germline CDR1 and CDR2 sequences are MNHEY and SVGAGI. V lost 2 bases to trimming and J lost 2 bases; unmatched junction nucleotides: 9. This CDR3 is 16 amino acids long. The CDR3 loop is CASSYGAAGGTYEQYF. Here the CDR3 DNA reads TGTGCCAGCAGTTACGGCGCAGCCGGGGGGACCTACGAGCAGTACTTC.

This clonotype was seen ten or more times. The V gene is TRBV7-9, the J gene TRBJ1-1, with D perhaps TRBD1 (5 bases). Trimming left V 3 bases short and J 1 base short, with 9 bases between. From germline, CDR1 is SEHNR and CDR2 FQNEAQ (reference sequence). The CDR3 is 14 amino acids. This chain's CDR3 is CASSLVDRNTEAFF. In DNA form, the CDR3 reads TGTGCCAGCAGCTTGGTAGACAGGAACACTGAAGCTTTCTTT.

In this sample, this clonotype turned up many times. The chain joins TRBV12-5 to TRBJ2-5; 11 bases match TRBD2. J was trimmed by 7 bases and V by 5 bases; bases with no gene match: 0. Germline values: CDR1 LGHNT, CDR2 FRNRAP. The CDR3 is 12 amino acids. CDR3 bases: TGTGCTAGTGGTACTAGCGGGAGGACCCAGTACTTC. It encodes CASGTSGRTQYF. Together with reference TRBV12-5 and TRBJ2-5, the CDR3 gives the full variable domain: DARVTQTPRHKVTEMGQEVTMRCQPILGHNTVFWYRQTMMQGLELLAYFRNRAPLDDSGMPKDRFSAEMPDATLATLKIQPSEPRDSAVYFCASGTSGRTQYFGPGTRLLVL.

This clonotype has at least ten counts. The chain has TRBV28 and TRBJ2-7; D gene uncertain. Germline CDR1 reads MDHEN; CDR2 reads SYDVKM. With 7 bases removed from V and 0 bases from J, the gap between germline ends came to 19 bases. The CDR3 runs 16 residues. The CDR3 spells CASTRLAGVSSYEQYF. The CDR3 DNA is TGTGCCAGCACTCGACTTGCAGGCGTCAGCTCCTACGAGCAGTACTTC. Full variable domain (outside the CDR3, taken from reference TRBV28 and TRBJ2-7): DVKVTQSSRYLVKRTGEKVFLECVQDMDHENMFWYRQDPGLGLRLIYFSYDVKMKEKGDIPEGYSVSREKKERFSLILESASTNQTSMYLCASTRLAGVSSYEQYFGPGTRLTVT.